The 19 T cell receptor beta chains below were found in one sample sequenced in a study of control samples from healthy donors and cancer patients. TCRdb keeps only in-frame clones here, not all; method: immunoSEQ multiplex PCR. The sample lists some 5,500 clones; about 72% were seen once. What was sequenced was formalin-fixed, paraffin-embedded tissue. These receptor sequences come from a male donor with melanoma.

The CDR3 DNA follows: TGTGCCAGCAGTGAAACTATTGGAAATGGCTACACCTTC. Protein sequence: CASSETIGNGYTF. The V and J genes are TRBV6-1 and TRBJ1-2; D remains unclear. Trimming shortened V by 2 bases and J by 6 bases, and 10 bases separated the two germline ends. The CDR3 is 13 residues long. Germline CDR1 is MNHNS and CDR2 is SASEGT.

The chain carries TRBV7-9 and TRBJ2-5; perhaps TRBD2 as D (6 bases). V was clipped by 5 bases and J by 2 bases, with 12 bases between them. The CDR3 contains 14 residues. Looked up from germline, CDR1 is SEHNR and CDR2 is FQNEAQ (reference sequence). The CDR3 sequence is CASSRTGDQETQYF. CDR3 bases: TGTGCCAGCAGCCGTACGGGGGATCAAGAGACCCAGTACTTC.

The chain links TRBV4-3 to TRBJ2-7; D uncertain. There are 14 residues in the CDR3. Trimming removed 2 bases from V and 4 bases from J, with 12 bases in between. Per germline, CDR1 LGHNA and CDR2 YSLEER. Written as DNA, the CDR3 is TGCGCCAGCAGCCAACTCCCTTACCTTTACGAGCAGTACTTC. This encodes CASSQLPYLYEQYF.

CDR3 DNA sequence: TGTGCCAGCAGTTGGAGGAGCTCCTACGAGCAGTACTTC. This translates into CASSWRSSYEQYF. This rearrangement joins TRBV2 to TRBJ2-7, with D possibly being TRBD2 (5 bases). V shed 5 bases and J shed 0 bases, with 8 bases lying between them. This CDR3 is 13 amino acids long. CDR1 is SNHLY, CDR2 FYNNEI, per germline.

The chain has TRBV7-9 and TRBJ2-1; 7 nucleotides match TRBD2. With V trimmed by 1 base and J by 0 bases, 9 bases remained unmatched. Per germline, CDR1 SEHNR and CDR2 FQNEAQ (reference sequence). The CDR3 runs to 18 residues. The CDR3: CASSLDRSWGGSYNEQFF. CDR3 nucleotide sequence: TGTGCCAGCAGCTTAGATCGCAGCTGGGGGGGCTCCTACAATGAGCAGTTCTTC.

The chain links TRBV9 to TRBJ2-3, with TRBD2 matching 8 bases. Per germline, CDR1 SGDLS and CDR2 YYNGEE. The CDR3 extends over 15 amino acids. The V segment lost 4 bases and the J segment 4 bases; nucleotides outside the gene matches: 8. CDR3: CASSPMLAGSDTQYF. In DNA form, the CDR3 reads TGTGCCAGCAGCCCCATGTTAGCGGGGTCAGATACGCAGTATTTT.

The rearrangement links TRBV28 to TRBJ1-1; 9 bases match TRBD1. The CDR3 is made up of 16 amino acids. Germline V gene lookup returns CDR1 MDHEN and CDR2 SYDVKM. With 1 base clipped from V and 4 bases from J, the junction kept 7 bases outside the gene matches. CDR3 bases: TGTGCCAGCAGTTTATCGGGGACAGGGTCGGGCACTGAAGCTTTCTTT. As protein: CASSLSGTGSGTEAFF.

The J gene is TRBJ1-5, the V gene TRBV9; TRBD1 matches 7 bases. V gave up 3 bases and J gave up 4 bases; unmatched junction bases: 1. This CDR3 region has 13 residues. Per germline, CDR1 SGDLS and CDR2 YYNGEE. Here the CDR3 DNA reads TGTGCCAGCAGCGAGGGGGCGAATCAGCCCCAGCATTTT. Translated: CASSEGANQPQHF.

In this sample, this clone turned up a few times. V usage is TRBV27 and J usage is TRBJ2-1; possibly TRBD1 or TRBD2 for D (5 bases each). From germline, CDR1 is MNHEY and CDR2 SMNVEV (reference sequence). The V gene lost 9 bases and the J gene lost 0 bases, with 18 bases spanning the gap. This CDR3 comprises 16 residues. The CDR3 bases are TGTGCCAGTTCGCCCCTGGGACCGGGCTCCTACAATGAGCAGTTCTTC. Its translation is CASSPLGPGSYNEQFF.

The V call is TRBV19, the J call TRBJ2-5; 7 bases are a match to TRBD2. The junction had 2 bases not matched to a gene; V was cut back by 5 bases and J by 2 bases. The CDR3 extends over 13 amino acids. Germline CDR1 LNHDA, CDR2 SQIVND (reference sequence). DNA of the CDR3: TGTGCCAGTAGTGCTAGCGGTCAAGAGACCCAGTACTTC. Its translation is CASSASGQETQYF.

The chain links TRBV6-5 to TRBJ1-2, with TRBD1 as a possible D gene (5 bases). V was clipped by 7 bases and J by 5 bases, with 14 bases between them. Germline V gene data show CDR1 as MNHEY and CDR2 as SVGAGI. CDR3 length equals 13 residues. The CDR3 sequence: CASIDTGTYGYTF. CDR3 nucleotide sequence: TGTGCCAGCATCGATACCGGGACGTATGGCTACACCTTC.

This clone was recorded once. The V gene is TRBV7-6, the J gene TRBJ2-3; no definite D call. Germline V lookup: CDR1 SGHVS, CDR2 FNYEAQ. Between the trimmed V and J ends, which lost 2 bases and 4 bases, there was a span of 10 bases. The length of the CDR3 is 14 residues. The CDR3 here is CASSLLPAPDTQYF. CDR3 nucleotides: TGTGCCAGCAGCTTATTACCAGCCCCAGATACGCAGTATTTT.

This chain joins TRBV7-3 and TRBJ2-7; the match to TRBD1 covers 11 bases. This CDR3 is built from 15 residues. The J segment lost 4 bases and the V segment lost 5 bases, leaving 7 bases of the junction unmatched. Germline CDR1 SGHTA, CDR2 FQGTGA. This CDR3 is CASSPGQGAKYEQYF. In DNA form, the CDR3 reads TGTGCCAGCAGCCCAGGACAGGGGGCGAAATACGAGCAGTACTTC.

The chain employs TRBV12-3 or TRBV12-4 and TRBJ1-2; no clear D gene. CDR3 size: 12 residues. The V and J ends lost 1 base and 9 bases respectively, with 9 bases between them. This CDR3 is CASSLGAWSYTF. CDR3 nucleotides: TGTGCCAGCAGTTTAGGCGCATGGAGCTACACCTTC.

This sequence joins TRBV5-1 and TRBJ2-3; TRBD2 aligns across 7 bases. J was trimmed by 4 bases and V by 2 bases; bases with no gene match: 4. CDR1 and CDR2 from the germline V gene are SGHRS and YFSETQ. The CDR3 spans 14 residues. CDR3 region: CASSLAGLADTQYF. The CDR3 DNA follows: TGCGCCAGCAGCTTAGCGGGACTCGCAGATACGCAGTATTTT.

This rearrangement joins TRBV29-1 to TRBJ2-7; possibly TRBD2 for D (5 bases). Germline CDR1 is SQVTM and CDR2 is ANQGSEA. The CDR3 length is 11 residues. Trimming stripped 1 base from V and 4 bases from J, with 5 bases between. DNA for the CDR3: TGCAGCGTTGAAGCGGGGTACGAGCAGTACTTC. Translated: CSVEAGYEQYF.

The CDR3 sequence is CASSSLPRLAGDDETQYF. For the CDR3, the DNA is TGTGCCAGCAGTTCCCTCCCGCGACTAGCGGGAGATGATGAGACCCAGTACTTC. The chain uses TRBV28 and TRBJ2-5; 12 bases are a match to TRBD2. J lost 5 bases, V lost 4 bases, and 14 bases had no gene match. This CDR3 has 18 residues. CDR1 MDHEN and CDR2 SYDVKM come from the germline V gene.

The chain carries TRBV30 and TRBJ1-1, with D uncertain. With 2 bases removed from V and 2 bases from J, the gap between germline ends came to 12 bases. Germline V gene lookup returns CDR1 GTSNPN and CDR2 SVGIG (reference sequence). This CDR3 is 14 amino acids long. CDR3 DNA sequence: TGTGCCTGGAGTAAGAGAAGACTAAACACTGAAGCTTTCTTT. Residues: CAWSKRRLNTEAFF.

The chain combines TRBV11-3 with TRBJ2-2, with D maybe TRBD1 (6 bases). Per the germline V gene, CDR1 is SGHNT and CDR2 is YENEEA. V dropped 1 base and J dropped 4 bases, with 10 bases sitting between them. The CDR3 is made up of 15 amino acids. The CDR3 loop reads CASSLGQGRTGELFF. For the CDR3, the DNA is TGTGCCAGCAGCTTAGGGCAGGGGCGCACCGGGGAGCTGTTTTTT.